A single sample is the source of the 16 T cell receptor beta chains below, sequenced in a study of T cells after yellow fever vaccination. TCRdb used MiXCR to reprocess the 5' RACE reads, holding one entry per CDR3 protein. This table has roughly 120,000 distinct CDR3 sequences, roughly 6.8% appearing once. The sequencing here drew on CD4+ T cells sorted from PBMCs, taken about 41 days after the first yellow fever vaccination. Every receptor here comes from a man between 18 and 29 years old who received the YFV17D yellow fever vaccine.

The sample holds many counts of this clonotype. This sequence joins TRBV10-3 and TRBJ1-1; D is possibly TRBD1 (6 bases). CDR1 is ENHRY, CDR2 SYGVKD, per germline. Between the trimmed V and J ends, which lost 0 bases and 7 bases, there was a span of 9 bases. There are 13 residues in the CDR3. The CDR3 region is CAISESGGNEAFF. CDR3 DNA: TGTGCCATCAGTGAGTCGGGGGGCAATGAAGCTTTCTTT.

This clonotype has at least ten counts. The chain recombines TRBV6-6 with TRBJ2-3; D call uncertain. Germline CDR1 and CDR2: MNHNY and SVGAGI (reference sequence). Trimming shortened V by 5 bases and J by 2 bases, and 8 bases separated the two germline ends. CDR3 length equals 13 residues. Here the CDR3 reads CASSDPNTDTQYF. DNA for the CDR3: TGTGCCAGCAGTGACCCGAACACAGATACGCAGTATTTT.

This clonotype was seen a handful of times. The rearrangement links TRBV14 to TRBJ1-2; possibly TRBD1 for D (5 bases). The CDR3 length is 14 residues. CDR1 and CDR2 from the germline V gene are SGHDN and FVKESK. The V and J ends lost 4 bases and 2 bases respectively, with 11 bases between them. CDR3 sequence: CASSPSGGNYGYTF. Written as DNA, the CDR3 is TGTGCCAGCAGCCCCTCTGGGGGGAACTATGGCTACACCTTC.

This clonotype was observed at least ten times. The rearrangement uses TRBV5-1 and TRBJ2-5; no firm D call. The CDR3 totals 12 residues. Trimming stripped 0 bases from V and 3 bases from J, with 3 bases between. Germline CDR1 SGHRS, CDR2 YFSETQ. In DNA, the CDR3 is TGCGCCAGCAGCTTGGAGGAAGAGACCCAGTACTTC. Protein product: CASSLEEETQYF. The whole variable domain, filled in from reference TRBV5-1 and TRBJ2-5, reads KAGVTQTPRYLIKTRGQQVTLSCSPISGHRSVSWYQQTPGQGLQFLFEYFSETQRNKGNFPGRFSGRQFSNSRSEMNVSTLELGDSALYLCASSLEEETQYFGPGTRLLVL.

This clonotype has ten or more counts. J is TRBJ2-1 and V is TRBV29-1; D is uncertain. V lost 1 base, J lost 12 bases, and 22 bases lay in between. Looked up from germline, CDR1 is SQVTM and CDR2 is ANQGSEA. This CDR3 contains 15 residues. The CDR3 protein is CSVEGTGPPGIGQFF. CDR3 sequence (DNA): TGCAGCGTTGAAGGCACCGGACCCCCCGGTATAGGGCAGTTCTTC.

This clonotype has a count of ten or more. V gene TRBV18 combines with J gene TRBJ2-2; 7 nucleotides align to TRBD1. CDR3 length equals 21 residues. V dropped 4 bases and J dropped 0; count of bases not matched to a gene: 20. Looked up from germline, CDR1 is KGHSH and CDR2 is LQKENI. CDR3 protein: CASSRAETRGRFLSNTGELFF. Written as DNA, the CDR3 is TGTGCCAGCTCACGTGCGGAAACGAGGGGGCGGTTCTTGTCGAACACCGGGGAGCTGTTTTTT.

Remarks on this clonotype: A read error may account for a junction end that differs from germline. This chain joins TRBV5-6 and TRBJ2-5; no clear D gene. This CDR3 has 14 residues. Germline V gives CDR1 SGHDT, CDR2 YYEEEE. CDR3 protein: CASSSSGYQETQYF. The CDR3 nucleotides read TGTGCCAGCAGCTCGTCGGGCTACCAGGAGACCCAGTACTTC. The full variable domain, completed using reference TRBV5-6 and TRBJ2-5, is DAGVTQSPTHLIKTRGQQVTLRCSPKSGHDTVSWYQQALGQGPQFIFQYYEEEERQRGNFPDRFSGHQFPNYSSELNVNALLLGDSALYLCASSSSGYQETQYFGPGTRLLVL.

This clonotype was seen repeatedly, ten times or more. The chain combines TRBV7-2 with TRBJ2-5, with D possibly being TRBD2 (6 bases). The CDR3 contains 14 residues. Per the germline V gene, CDR1 is SGHTA and CDR2 is FQGNSA. V was shortened by 1 base and J by 6 bases, with 12 bases between the two germline ends. The CDR3 sequence: CASSLGLAMQTQYF. The CDR3, as DNA: TGTGCCAGCAGCTTAGGCCTAGCGATGCAGACCCAGTACTTC.

This clonotype was recorded many times. The chain is built from TRBV5-1 and TRBJ2-3; the D gene is possibly TRBD2 (5 bases). Trimming shortened V by 0 bases and J by 0 bases, and 8 bases separated the two germline ends. The CDR3 is 15 amino acids. The germline V gene encodes CDR1 SGHRS and CDR2 YFSETQ. CDR3 protein: CASSLVAGSTDTQYF. The CDR3 DNA reads as TGCGCCAGCAGCTTGGTCGCGGGTAGCACAGATACGCAGTATTTT.

This clonotype occurred many times. This chain links TRBV9 with TRBJ1-2; 7 bases are a match to TRBD1. Germline loops: CDR1 SGDLS, CDR2 YYNGEE. V dropped 4 bases and J dropped 7; count of bases not matched to a gene: 4. The length of the CDR3 is 12 residues. The CDR3 DNA follows: TGTGCCAGCAGCCGAGGGGGCTCTGGCTACACCTTC. Translated: CASSRGGSGYTF.

At least ten counts were recorded for this clonotype. V gene TRBV7-2 combines with J gene TRBJ2-5; TRBD1 or TRBD2 may be the D gene (6 bases each). Germline V gene lookup returns CDR1 SGHTA and CDR2 FQGNSA. The V end lost 4 bases, the J end lost 1 base, and 13 bases lay between the germline ends. The CDR3 spans 15 residues. CDR3 nucleotide sequence: TGTGCCAGCAGCTCAGGGGCGCGGGGCCAAGAGACCCAGTACTTC. It translates to CASSSGARGQETQYF. The full variable domain, its missing parts supplied by reference TRBV7-2 and TRBJ2-5, is GAGVSQSPSNKVTEKGKDVELRCDPISGHTALYWYRQSLGQGLEFLIYFQGNSAPDKSGLPSDRFSAERTGGSVSTLTIQRTQQEDSAVYLCASSSGARGQETQYFGPGTRLLVL.

This clonotype occurred many times. This chain links TRBV12-3 or TRBV12-4 with TRBJ2-7, with D possibly matching TRBD2 (5 bases). V was pared by 6 bases and J by 4 bases, with 7 bases between. CDR3 length: 11 residues. As DNA, the CDR3 is TGTGCCAGCAGCCGGGGATACGAGCAGTACGTC. Amino acids: CASSRGYEQYV.

This clonotype came up a few times. This chain joins TRBV20-1 and TRBJ2-4; 7 nucleotides line up with TRBD1. V lost 3 bases to trimming and J lost 7 bases; unmatched junction nucleotides: 9. The CDR3 covers 14 residues. The germline V gene has CDR1 DFQATT and CDR2 SNEGSKA (reference sequence). The CDR3 is CSARAKGADNIQYF. CDR3 nucleotides: TGCAGTGCTAGGGCCAAGGGGGCGGACAACATTCAGTACTTC.

This clonotype was detected many times. The rearrangement links TRBV9 to TRBJ2-5; 13 bases fit TRBD2. CDR1 is SGDLS, CDR2 YYNGEE, per germline. The V gene end was trimmed by 3 bases and the J gene end by 5 bases; junction bases not matched to a gene: 4. This CDR3 is 15 amino acids long. CDR3 nucleotides: TGTGCCAGCAGCGCCGGACTAGCGGGGGTGGAGACCCAGTACTTC. It translates to CASSAGLAGVETQYF.

This clonotype was seen ten or more times. The chain couples TRBV4-1 to TRBJ2-3; TRBD1 is a possible D gene (6 bases). Trimming took 0 bases from V and 6 from J, leaving 10 bases between them. CDR3 size: 14 residues. Germline V gene sequence: CDR1 MGHRA, CDR2 YSYEKL. CDR3 amino acids: CASSQEQGADTQYF. For the CDR3, the DNA is TGCGCCAGCAGCCAAGAACAGGGAGCGGATACGCAGTATTTT.

At least ten counts were recorded for this clonotype. This chain uses TRBV6-1 with TRBJ2-2; TRBD2 aligns across 7 bases. The trim removed 10 bases at V and 6 bases at J, leaving 14 bases unmatched. Germline CDR1 and CDR2: MNHNS and SASEGT. This CDR3 spans 15 amino acids. The CDR3 nucleotides are TGTGCCACCGCCACCCAGGGAGGGATATCCGGGGAGCTGTTTTTT. Protein: CATATQGGISGELFF.